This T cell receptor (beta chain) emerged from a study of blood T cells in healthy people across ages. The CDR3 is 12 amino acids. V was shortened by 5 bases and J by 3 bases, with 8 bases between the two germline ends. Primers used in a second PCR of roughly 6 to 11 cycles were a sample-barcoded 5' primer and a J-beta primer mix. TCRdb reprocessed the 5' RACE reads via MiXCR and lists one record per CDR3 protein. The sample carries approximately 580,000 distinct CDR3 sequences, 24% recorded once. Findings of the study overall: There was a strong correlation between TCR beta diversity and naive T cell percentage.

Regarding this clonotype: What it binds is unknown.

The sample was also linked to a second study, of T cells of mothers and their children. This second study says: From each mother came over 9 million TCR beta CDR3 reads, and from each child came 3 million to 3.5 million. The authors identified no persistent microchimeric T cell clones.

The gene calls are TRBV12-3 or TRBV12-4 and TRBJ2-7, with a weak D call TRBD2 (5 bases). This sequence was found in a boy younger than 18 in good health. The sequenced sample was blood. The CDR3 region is CASSLLVYEQYF. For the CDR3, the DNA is TGTGCCAGCAGTCTACTAGTCTACGAGCAGTACTTC.